This entry concerns a single TCR beta chain. Antigen unknown. The sample is drawn from a study of vaccination and CD4 T cells after COVID-19. Sequencing of cultured CD4+ T cell DNA used the Oncomine TCR Beta short-read assay. One entry per CDR3 protein, called by TCRdb with MiXCR from the PCR reads. Among roughly 19,000 distinct CDR3 sequences listed, 44% were seen once. Study-wide findings and caveats: Looking at convalescent patients, a median about 90% of reactive clones were present only post-vaccination.

Time point meaning: late sampling 161 to 241 days after vaccination in three convalescent patients. The treatment denotes: roughly 11-day PBMC culture with coronavirus spike peptide pools or control peptides (ViraFEST assay). ViraFEST grew antigen-specific T cells using peptide pools, then sequenced TCRs. It was with 10 IU/ml IL-2 and approximately 10 ug/ml peptide pools that 1.8 million or so PBMCs per well were cultured. Per germline, CDR1 LNHNV and CDR2 YYDKDF (reference sequence). The V end lost 0 bases, the J end lost 4 bases, and 13 bases lay between the germline ends. This CDR3 has 16 residues.

The sample was CD4+ T cells from blood, cultured in vitro, taken about 7 months after SARS-CoV-2 vaccination. The receptor was isolated from a human donor who had recovered from COVID-19. The chain employs TRBV15 and TRBJ1-5; D is unresolved. The CDR3 sequence is CATSRDLGRPNQPQHF. The CDR3 DNA reads TGTGCCACCAGCAGAGATCTGGGGAGGCCTAATCAGCCCCAGCATTTT.